A single sample is the source of the 32 T cell receptor beta chains below, sequenced in a study of brain T cells in children with intractable seizures. TCRdb's table, derived via immunoSEQ multiplex PCR, lists solely in-frame clones and lacks some. The sample carries about 340,000 clones, over 85% recorded once. Regarding time point: blood from clinic visit 5 months post-surgery; TSC patient then seizure free. Sample: peripheral blood, taken less than 6 months after surgery. The source is a boy younger than two with tuberous sclerosis and intractable seizures.

In this sample, this clone turned up once. This chain links TRBV14 with TRBJ1-1, with a possible D match to TRBD1 (5 bases). The CDR3 is 13 amino acids. V was shortened by 5 bases and J by 3 bases, with 10 bases between the two germline ends. Germline CDR1 and CDR2: SGHDN and FVKESK. The CDR3 region is CASSETGHTEAFF. For the CDR3, the DNA is TGTGCCAGCAGCGAAACAGGTCACACTGAAGCTTTCTTT.

The chain carries TRBV15 and TRBJ1-2; D gene uncertain. Trimming cost V 0 bases and J 6 bases, with 8 bases left between them. CDR1 LNHNV and CDR2 YYDKDF come from the germline V gene (reference sequence). The CDR3 consists of 13 residues. This CDR3 is CATSREMINGYTF. DNA of the CDR3: TGTGCCACCAGCAGAGAAATGATAAATGGCTACACCTTC.

The J gene is TRBJ1-6, the V gene TRBV5-1; D gene uncertain. CDR1 SGHRS and CDR2 YFSETQ come from the germline V gene. Trimming stripped 0 bases from V and 6 bases from J, with 13 bases between. The CDR3 covers 16 residues. The CDR3 DNA is TGCGCCAGCAGCTTGGCCCGGGGAGGGTCTAATTCACCCCTCCACTTT. Its protein product is CASSLARGGSNSPLHF.

V usage is TRBV5-1 and J usage is TRBJ2-7; D could derive from TRBD1 or TRBD2 (5 bases each). Germline loops: CDR1 SGHRS, CDR2 YFSETQ. The CDR3 covers 16 residues. V lost 0 bases and J lost 2, with 15 bases in between. The CDR3 is CASSLDNGAATYEQYF. The CDR3 coding sequence is TGCGCCAGCAGCTTGGACAACGGGGCAGCTACCTACGAGCAGTACTTC.

The J gene is TRBJ1-1, the V gene TRBV19; 10 positions match TRBD1. CDR3 length: 14 residues. Trimming cost V 3 bases and J 6 bases; bases outside gene matches: 4. Looked up from germline, CDR1 is LNHDA and CDR2 is SQIVND (reference sequence). In DNA, the CDR3 is TGTGCCAGTAGTATCGGACAGGGGGACGCTGAAGCTTTCTTT. This sequence encodes CASSIGQGDAEAFF.

The chain uses TRBV19 and TRBJ1-5, with 7 bases identical to TRBD1. The CDR3 runs to 14 residues. V lost 8 bases to trimming and J lost 11 bases; unmatched junction nucleotides: 15. Germline CDR1 LNHDA, CDR2 SQIVND (reference sequence). This CDR3 reads CASPGRDSFSAQHF. The CDR3 nucleotides are TGTGCCAGTCCCGGCCGGGACAGCTTCTCCGCCCAGCATTTT.

The genes are TRBV9 and TRBJ2-1; a possible D gene is TRBD2 (6 bases). In germline, CDR1 is SGDLS, CDR2 YYNGEE. CDR3 size: 16 residues. V gave up 3 bases and J gave up 5 bases, with 18 bases separating them. CDR3: CASSAPGVATNNEQFF. The CDR3, as DNA: TGTGCCAGCAGCGCCCCGGGGGTAGCTACAAACAATGAGCAGTTCTTC.

V is TRBV18 and J is TRBJ1-4, with D hard to call. Germline CDR1 is KGHSH and CDR2 is LQKENI. The CDR3 consists of 13 residues. V lost 1 base, J lost 11 bases, and 11 bases lay in between. CDR3 nucleotides: TGTGCCAGCTCACCACACCGGGAAGGGAAACTGTTTTTT. Translating gives CASSPHREGKLFF.

The chain combines TRBV3-1 (or the pseudogene TRBV3-2) with TRBJ2-7; TRBD2 matches at 11 bases. The CDR3 extends over 16 amino acids. Trimming removed 0 bases from V and 4 bases from J; junction bases left unmatched: 5. Germline V gene lookup returns CDR1 LGHDT and CDR2 YNNKEL (reference sequence). CDR3 amino acids: CASSQEGTSGGYEQYF. For the CDR3, the DNA is TGTGCCAGCAGCCAAGAAGGAACTAGCGGGGGTTACGAGCAGTACTTC.

The chain recombines TRBV13 with TRBJ2-3, with a weak D call TRBD2 (6 bases). This CDR3 region has 16 residues. Trimming left V 4 bases short and J 0 bases short, with 14 bases between. In germline, CDR1 is PRHDT, CDR2 FYEKMQ (reference sequence). CDR3 DNA: TGTGCCAGCAGCTCTTGGACTACCCAGAGCACAGATACGCAGTATTTT. This codes for CASSSWTTQSTDTQYF.

The chain joins TRBV6-2 or TRBV6-3 to TRBJ1-4; no reliable D call. V lost 0 bases and J 8 bases, leaving 22 bases between the germline ends. The CDR3 is 18 residues long. Germline V CDR1 and CDR2: MNHEY, SVGEGT. The CDR3 coding sequence is TGTGCCAGCAGTTACTCGACAATTTCCGCCGTGGTTCGCGAAAAACTGTTTTTT. It yields the protein CASSYSTISAVVREKLFF.

This clone was recorded a few times. The chain employs TRBV11-2 and TRBJ1-1; D is unresolved. V shed 11 bases and J shed 5 bases, with 18 bases lying between them. Germline V lookup: CDR1 SGHAT, CDR2 FQNNGV. The CDR3 loop spans 13 amino acids. Here the CDR3 reads CAARPFSWTEAFF. CDR3 nucleotides: TGTGCCGCGCGGCCGTTTAGTTGGACTGAAGCTTTCTTT.

This clone was observed once. The chain carries TRBV19 and TRBJ2-6; TRBD1 might be the D (6 bases). Trimming pared 5 bases from V and 0 bases from J, leaving 29 bases between. The CDR3 totals 22 residues. Germline V gene sequence: CDR1 LNHDA, CDR2 SQIVND (reference sequence). The DNA of the CDR3 is TGTGCCAGTAGTCAATTAAGGGCCCCAACGATTCGACAGGACTCTGGGGCCAACGTCCTGACTTTC. This codes for CASSQLRAPTIRQDSGANVLTF.

A single count supports this clone. The rearrangement uses TRBV7-9 and TRBJ1-2; D gene ambiguous. V was clipped by 5 bases and J by 4 bases, with 14 bases between them. CDR3 size: 14 residues. Germline V gene data show CDR1 as SEHNR and CDR2 as FQNEAQ (reference sequence). The CDR3 is CASSVDVSFYGYTF. The CDR3, as DNA: TGTGCCAGCAGCGTGGACGTCTCCTTCTATGGCTACACCTTC.

This chain uses TRBV5-6 with TRBJ1-1, with D possibly TRBD1 on 5 matching bases. Germline V gene data show CDR1 as SGHDT and CDR2 as YYEEEE. This CDR3 region has 15 residues. Trimming stripped 2 bases from V and 0 bases from J, with 11 bases between. The CDR3 is CASSFGGVMNTEAFF. The CDR3 DNA sequence: TGTGCCAGCAGCTTCGGGGGAGTGATGAACACTGAAGCTTTCTTT.

This clone was seen a single time. The chain uses TRBV24-1 and TRBJ2-1; D unresolved. Looked up from germline, CDR1 is KGHDR and CDR2 is SFDVKD. V lost 3 bases and J 6 bases, leaving 8 bases between the germline ends. The CDR3 runs to 13 residues. The CDR3 nucleotides are TGTGCCACCAGTGATATGACCTCCAATGAGCAGTTCTTC. Its translation: CATSDMTSNEQFF.

The V and J genes are TRBV30 and TRBJ1-2; D gene unclear. V gave up 0 bases and J gave up 3 bases, with 20 bases separating them. This CDR3 has 17 residues. CDR1 and CDR2 (germline): GTSNPN, SVGIG (reference sequence). As DNA, the CDR3 is TGTGCCTGGAGTGTAAACGATAGGGCACCGGAGTACTATGGCTACACCTTC. It translates to CAWSVNDRAPEYYGYTF.

The chain uses TRBV21-1 and TRBJ2-1. TRBV21-1 is a pseudogene locus. There are 16 residues in the CDR3. CDR3 bases: TGTGCCAGCAGCAAAAGGGGGGCAGGGGAATACAATGAGCAGTTCTTC. Translated, it gives CASSKRGAGEYNEQFF.

The chain carries TRBV13 and TRBJ1-1, with unresolved D. V lost 5 bases and J lost 0, with 10 bases in between. Per the germline V gene, CDR1 is PRHDT and CDR2 is FYEKMQ (reference sequence). The CDR3 has 14 residues. The CDR3 DNA is TGTGCCAGCAGCCCCACTGGCATGAACACTGAAGCTTTCTTT. It encodes CASSPTGMNTEAFF.

The chain uses TRBV11-3 and TRBJ2-7; no definite D call. This CDR3 has 12 amino acids. V shed 1 base and J shed 7 bases, with 8 bases lying between them. The germline V gene has CDR1 SGHNT and CDR2 YENEEA. The chain's CDR3 is CASSLGQGEQYF. CDR3 coding DNA: TGTGCCAGCAGCTTAGGTCAAGGGGAGCAGTACTTC.

The V call is TRBV25-1, the J call TRBJ2-2, with a weak D call TRBD1 (6 bases). Trimming removed 5 bases from V and 4 bases from J, with 11 bases in between. Germline V gene lookup returns CDR1 MGHDK and CDR2 SYGVNS. The CDR3 extends over 14 amino acids. CDR3 residues: CASSRDMTTGELFF. The CDR3 DNA follows: TGTGCCAGCAGTAGGGACATGACCACCGGGGAGCTGTTTTTT.

The rearrangement uses TRBV10-2 and TRBJ1-2, with 7 bases that match TRBD1. J was trimmed by 7 bases and V by 2 bases; bases with no gene match: 4. The CDR3 totals 13 residues. Germline CDR1 reads WSHSY; CDR2 reads SAAADI. CDR3 sequence: CASSEGRGAGYTF. CDR3 coding DNA: TGCGCCAGCAGTGAGGGCAGGGGGGCTGGCTACACCTTC.

The chain employs TRBV5-1 and TRBJ1-1; 7 bases fit TRBD1. The V gene's germline CDR1 is SGHRS and CDR2 YFSETQ. This CDR3 contains 16 residues. Trimming cost V 4 bases and J 1 base; bases outside gene matches: 10. The CDR3, as DNA: TGCGCCAGCAGCCCGAAGCGACAGGGTCGGAACACTGAAGCTTTCTTT. Its translation is CASSPKRQGRNTEAFF.

The chain is built from TRBV30 and TRBJ2-7; D may match TRBD1 or TRBD2 (5 bases each). V shed 4 bases and J shed 1 base, with 8 bases lying between them. Per the germline V gene, CDR1 is GTSNPN and CDR2 is SVGIG (reference sequence). The CDR3 has 12 residues. The CDR3 sequence is CAWNEGSYEQYF. Here the CDR3 DNA reads TGTGCCTGGAATGAGGGGTCCTACGAGCAGTACTTC.

In its sample, this clone was seen once. The genes are TRBV7-6 and TRBJ2-7; D ambiguous. This CDR3 is 15 amino acids long. Trimming removed 1 base at V and 3 bases at J, with 13 bases between. The germline gives CDR1 SGHVS, CDR2 FNYEAQ. CDR3 region: CASSLEVAAIYEQYF. The CDR3, as DNA: TGTGCCAGCAGCTTAGAGGTAGCAGCCATCTACGAGCAGTACTTC.

The chain is built from TRBV7-3 and TRBJ2-3; no definite D call. V was shortened by 5 bases and J by 2 bases, with 14 bases between the two germline ends. The V gene's germline CDR1 is SGHTA and CDR2 FQGTGA. This CDR3 has 15 residues. The CDR3 loop reads CASSPPGSNTDTQYF. In nucleotides, the CDR3 is TGTGCCAGCAGCCCACCTGGATCTAACACAGATACGCAGTATTTT.

A few counts support this clone. The V gene is TRBV7-9, the J gene TRBJ1-1; possibly TRBD1 for D (5 bases). The V gene's germline CDR1 is SEHNR and CDR2 FQNEAQ (reference sequence). The V and J ends lost 6 bases and 4 bases respectively, with 12 bases between them. The CDR3 sequence is 13 residues long. The CDR3 DNA follows: TGTGCCAGCAGAGAGCAGGGTCCCACTGAAGCTTTCTTT. It is translated as CASREQGPTEAFF.

V gene TRBV3-1 (or the pseudogene TRBV3-2) combines with J gene TRBJ1-2, with TRBD1 matching 10 bases. This CDR3 region has 16 residues. Germline CDR1 LGHDT, CDR2 YNNKEL (reference sequence). V shed 1 base, J shed 8 bases, and the junction held 10 bases outside the gene matches. CDR3 DNA: TGTGCCAGCAGCCAAGGGACGAGACAGGGGGCGAAAGGCTACACCTTC. It encodes CASSQGTRQGAKGYTF.

This sequence joins TRBV4-1 and TRBJ1-1; 7 bases map to TRBD1. V shed 1 base and J 5 bases; nucleotides not matched to a gene: 1. This CDR3 has 13 residues. Germline CDR1 reads MGHRA; CDR2 reads YSYEKL. For the CDR3, the DNA is TGCGCCAGCAGCCAAGGGGGACAGACTGAAGCTTTCTTT. Translated: CASSQGGQTEAFF.

This clone was observed once. The chain couples TRBV3-1 (or the pseudogene TRBV3-2) to TRBJ2-7; 11 bases are a match to TRBD2. The CDR3 consists of 17 residues. Germline-derived CDR1 and CDR2 are LGHDT and YNNKEL (reference sequence). Trimming at V came to 11 bases and at J to 1 base, leaving 16 bases not matched to a gene. The CDR3 is CAPSQWLAGGRSYEQYF. The CDR3 region has the DNA TGTGCCCCCAGCCAGTGGCTAGCGGGGGGAAGGTCCTACGAGCAGTACTTC.

The chain uses TRBV19 and TRBJ2-1; 11 bases line up with TRBD2. The V gene end was trimmed by 1 base and the J gene end by 9 bases; junction bases not matched to a gene: 8. Germline-derived CDR1 and CDR2 are LNHDA and SQIVND (reference sequence). The CDR3 is 16 amino acids. CDR3: CASSIVATSGSGEQFF. CDR3 DNA: TGTGCCAGTAGTATAGTAGCCACTAGCGGGAGTGGTGAGCAGTTCTTC.

This rearrangement joins TRBV7-9 to TRBJ2-1; 8 nucleotides agree with TRBD2. Germline V gives CDR1 SEHNR, CDR2 FQNEAQ (reference sequence). Unmatched junction bases numbered 7, after V lost 0 bases and J lost 9 bases. This CDR3 has 15 amino acids. CDR3 coding DNA: TGTGCCAGCAGCTTAGCTGTCGGGGGGGCGAGTGAGCAGTTCTTC. Translated: CASSLAVGGASEQFF.